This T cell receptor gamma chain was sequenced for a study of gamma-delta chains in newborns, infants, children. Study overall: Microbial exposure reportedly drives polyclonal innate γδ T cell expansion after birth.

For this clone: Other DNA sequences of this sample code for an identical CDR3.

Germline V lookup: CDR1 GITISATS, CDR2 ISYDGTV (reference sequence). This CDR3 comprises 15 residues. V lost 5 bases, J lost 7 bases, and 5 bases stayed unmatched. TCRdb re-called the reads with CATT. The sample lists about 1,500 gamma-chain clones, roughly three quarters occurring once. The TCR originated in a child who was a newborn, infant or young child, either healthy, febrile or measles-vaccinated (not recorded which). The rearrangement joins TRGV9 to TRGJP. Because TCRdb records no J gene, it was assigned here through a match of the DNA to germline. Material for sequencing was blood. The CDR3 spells CALWVQELGKKIKVF. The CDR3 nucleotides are TGTGCCTTGTGGGTACAGGAGTTGGGCAAAAAAATCAAGGTATTT.